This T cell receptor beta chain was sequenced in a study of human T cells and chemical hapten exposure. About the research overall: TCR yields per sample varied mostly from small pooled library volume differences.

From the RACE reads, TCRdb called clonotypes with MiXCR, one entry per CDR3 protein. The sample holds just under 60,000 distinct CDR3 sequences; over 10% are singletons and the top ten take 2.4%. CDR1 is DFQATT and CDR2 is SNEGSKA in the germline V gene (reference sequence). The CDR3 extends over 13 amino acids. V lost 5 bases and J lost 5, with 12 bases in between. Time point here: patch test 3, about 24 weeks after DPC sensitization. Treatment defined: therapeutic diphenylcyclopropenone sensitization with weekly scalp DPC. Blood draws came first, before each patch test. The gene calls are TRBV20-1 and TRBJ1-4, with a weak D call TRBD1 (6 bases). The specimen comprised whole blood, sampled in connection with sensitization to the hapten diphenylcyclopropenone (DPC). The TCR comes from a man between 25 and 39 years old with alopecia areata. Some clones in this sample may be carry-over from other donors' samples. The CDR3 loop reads CSALTGTNEKLFF. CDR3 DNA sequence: TGCAGTGCTCTGACAGGAACAAATGAAAAACTGTTTTTT.